This T cell receptor beta chain is drawn from a study of vaccination and CD4 T cells after COVID-19. Across the whole study: The BNT162b2 or mRNA-1273 vaccine was given to participants in two doses. Overlapping peptides covering the spike proteins of SARS-CoV-2, HCoV-NL63, HCoV-OC43 and HCoV-229E were added to stimulate cells.

Sequencing of cultured CD4+ T cell DNA used the Oncomine TCR Beta short-read assay. One entry per CDR3 protein, called by TCRdb with MiXCR from the PCR reads. The sample has 11,000 to 15,000 distinct CDR3 sequences, 51% seen once. The sample's treatment: roughly 10-day PBMC culture with coronavirus spike peptide pools or control peptides (ViraFEST assay). T cells were expanded with peptide pools, and expanded clonotypes were identified by TCR sequencing. Alongside about 9.9 IU/ml IL-2 and approximately 9.3 ug/ml peptide pools, PBMCs were cultured at a few million per well. Trimming removed 0 bases at V and 3 bases at J, with 0 bases between. CDR3 length: 12 amino acids. Germline CDR1 MNHNS, CDR2 SASEGT. This clonotype was seen a few times. Its antigen is undetermined.

The chain uses TRBV6-1 and TRBJ1-5; unclear D gene. The sequence derives from a human donor who had recovered from COVID-19. Source material: CD4+ T cells from blood, cultured in vitro. The CDR3 coding sequence is TGTGCCAGCAGTGAAGCCAATCAGCCCCAGCATTTT. Amino acids: CASSEANQPQHF.